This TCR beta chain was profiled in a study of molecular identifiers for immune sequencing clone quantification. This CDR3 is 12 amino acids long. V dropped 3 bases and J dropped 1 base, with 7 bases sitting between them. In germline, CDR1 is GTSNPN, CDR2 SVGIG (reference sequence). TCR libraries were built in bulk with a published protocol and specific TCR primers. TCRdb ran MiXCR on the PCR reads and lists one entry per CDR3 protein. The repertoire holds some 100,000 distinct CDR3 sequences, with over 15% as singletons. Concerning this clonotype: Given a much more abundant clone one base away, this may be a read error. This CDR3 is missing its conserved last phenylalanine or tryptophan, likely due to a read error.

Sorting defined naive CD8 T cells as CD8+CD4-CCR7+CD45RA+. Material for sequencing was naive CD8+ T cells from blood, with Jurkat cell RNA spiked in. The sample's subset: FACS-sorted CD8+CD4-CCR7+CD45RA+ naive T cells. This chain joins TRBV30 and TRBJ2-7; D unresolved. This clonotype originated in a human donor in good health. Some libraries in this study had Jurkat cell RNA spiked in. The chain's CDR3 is CAWSTHSYEQYL. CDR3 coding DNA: TGTGCCTGGAGCACACATTCCTACGAGCAGTACCTC.